This T cell receptor beta chain originates from a study of blood T cell repertoires in COVID-19. Assay used: immunoSEQ multiplex PCR; TCRdb lists only in-frame clones, some missing. The data contain 70,000 to 85,000 clones, 86% of them seen just once; the ten biggest clones take up about a fifth. CDR3 length: 18 residues. The germline gives CDR1 SGDLS, CDR2 YYNGEE. V dropped 4 bases and J dropped 2; count of bases not matched to a gene: 10. Sequences were obtained from peripheral blood. This chain joins TRBV9 and TRBJ2-2, with 11 positions matching TRBD2. The clonotype was recovered from a woman of 80 years or more in a cohort sampled during active or convalescent COVID-19. The CDR3 spells CASSPRLAGNLNTGELFF. DNA of the CDR3: TGTGCCAGCAGCCCCAGACTAGCGGGAAATCTTAACACCGGGGAGCTGTTTTTT.